This T cell receptor (beta chain) was recorded in a study of regulatory T cells in long-lasting Graves disease. To make TCR beta libraries, researchers used iRepertoire HTBI primers and Arm-PCR of CDR3 regions. TCRdb fed the multiplex PCR reads into MiXCR, producing one record per CDR3 protein. The repertoire consists of about 430,000 distinct CDR3 sequences, with around 23% occurring once and the leading ten covering 14%. Time point given: persistent/refractory GD, antithyroid drugs over 5 years with positive TRAb. Preparation of the TCR library used RNA extracted from PBMCs. An endocrinology department in Xi'an, China, supplied the patients. Points on this clonotype: The junction and the germline gene differ at one end; a read error may be behind it.

The V gene's germline CDR1 is MNHNS and CDR2 SASEGT. This CDR3 comprises 14 residues. This sequence originates from a female donor with Graves disease. The chain joins TRBV6-1 to TRBJ1-2, with D possibly matching TRBD1 (5 bases). This material consisted of peripheral blood mononuclear cells (PBMCs), taken when the disease was refractory, from a patient treated with antithyroid drugs. The CDR3 DNA reads TGTGCCAGCAGCCCCGCCGACAGAGTCTACGGCTACGCCTTC. Protein: CASSPADRVYGYAF.